The clone carrying this T cell receptor beta chain was recorded at least ten times. Its antigen is not identified. This sample is part of a study of regulatory T cells in long-lasting Graves disease. CDR3-region Arm-PCR and iRepertoire HTBI primers produced the TCR beta libraries. TCRdb used MiXCR to reprocess the multiplex PCR reads, holding one entry per CDR3 protein. Of hundreds of thousands of distinct CDR3 sequences listed, 12% are singletons. Indicated time point: newly diagnosed GD, antithyroid drugs for less than 3 months. RNA from PBMCs was the source of the TCR library. This CDR3 has 15 residues. Trimming pared 6 bases from V and 5 bases from J, leaving 19 bases between. Findings of the study overall: Among persistent patients, a larger number of public clonotypes were shared (about 2,700) than among newly diagnosed patients (just over 950). Repertoires from persistent disease leaned toward TRBV28, TRBJ1-2 and TRBJ2-5.

This sample also belongs to another study, concerning T cells in Graves' hyperthyroidism and ophthalmopathy.

The TCR comes from a woman under 40 with Graves disease. This chain joins TRBV12-3 or TRBV12-4 and TRBJ2-5; tentatively, D is TRBD2 (6 bases). The sample in question was peripheral blood mononuclear cells (PBMCs), obtained at new diagnosis, from a patient treated with antithyroid drugs. The CDR3 here is CASSAFRRGSETQYF. DNA of the CDR3: TGTGCCAGCAGCGCCTTCCGGAGGGGTAGTGAGACCCAGTACTTC.